Each of the 26 T cell receptor beta chains below was sequenced from the same sample in a study of T cells in Graves' hyperthyroidism and ophthalmopathy. RNA transcripts provided the source from which TCR beta CDR3 regions were amplified. In the first-round RT-PCR of the TCR CDR3, the HTBI primer set was used. One entry per CDR3 protein results from TCRdb running MiXCR on the multiplex PCR reads. The sample lists roughly 250,000 distinct CDR3 sequences, 15% to 20% occurring once. Sample: blood. These receptors originate from a woman between 18 and 29 years old with Graves' ophthalmopathy.

In its sample, this clonotype was seen many times. CDR3 in DNA: TGCAGTGCCGGACCTAGCGGGAGTGACTACGAGCAGTACTTC. Its translation: CSAGPSGSDYEQYF. The chain is built from TRBV20-1 and TRBJ2-7; 10 nucleotides match TRBD2. J gave up 3 bases and V 6 bases, and 8 bases lay outside the gene matches. Germline CDR1 reads DFQATT; CDR2 reads SNEGSKA (reference sequence). The CDR3 has 14 residues.

This clonotype was counted ten times or more. CDR3 region: CSVEGPTGGATEAFF. The CDR3 DNA reads as TGCAGCGTTGAGGGGCCGACAGGAGGGGCCACTGAAGCTTTCTTT. V usage is TRBV29-1 and J usage is TRBJ1-1, with D perhaps matching TRBD1 (6 bases). The germline gives CDR1 SQVTM, CDR2 ANQGSEA. The CDR3 totals 15 residues. V was cut by 3 bases and J by 4 bases, with 18 bases left in between.

There are many counts of this clonotype. The chain combines TRBV2 with TRBJ1-2, with D perhaps matching TRBD1 (5 bases). Germline lookup yields CDR1 SNHLY and CDR2 FYNNEI. V dropped 6 bases and J dropped 3 bases, with 11 bases sitting between them. The CDR3 spans 13 residues. DNA of the CDR3: TGTGCCAGCAGGGCGGGACGGGACTATGGCTACACCTTC. Translating it yields CASRAGRDYGYTF. Supplemented by reference TRBV2 and TRBJ1-2, the full variable domain reads EPEVTQTPSHQVTQMGQEVILRCVPISNHLYFYWYRQILGQKVEFLVSFYNNEISEKSEIFDDQFSVERPDGSNFTLKIRSTKLEDSAMYFCASRAGRDYGYTFGSGTRLTVV.

This clonotype was seen at least ten times. This chain connects TRBV9 to TRBJ2-1; D perhaps matches TRBD1 (6 bases). The CDR3 contains 16 residues. CDR1 and CDR2 (germline): SGDLS, YYNGEE. The V end lost 3 bases, the J end lost 1 base, and 14 bases lay between the germline ends. CDR3 in amino acids: CASSATGTRSYNEQFF. The CDR3, as DNA: TGTGCCAGCAGCGCCACCGGGACACGTTCCTACAATGAGCAGTTCTTC.

The sample holds many counts of this clonotype. The rearrangement links TRBV28 to TRBJ1-4; unclear D gene. There are 13 residues in the CDR3. V lost 3 bases and J 8 bases, leaving 10 bases between the germline ends. From germline, CDR1 is MDHEN and CDR2 SYDVKM. The chain's CDR3 is CASSFGTLEKLFF. The CDR3, as DNA: TGTGCCAGCAGTTTTGGCACATTGGAAAAACTGTTTTTT.

This chain links TRBV30 with TRBJ2-1, with D perhaps TRBD2 (6 bases). The CDR3 totals 15 residues. CDR1 is GTSNPN, CDR2 SVGIG, per germline (reference sequence). V lost 4 bases to trimming and J lost 7 bases, with 20 bases between them. The DNA of the CDR3 is TGTGCCTGGAATGTTTTTGACGGGAGCTGGAATGAGCAGTTCTTC. It codes for CAWNVFDGSWNEQFF.

This clonotype came up many times. V is TRBV30 and J is TRBJ1-1; D remains ambiguous. V was clipped by 1 base and J by 8 bases, with 8 bases between them. This CDR3 is built from 11 residues. The V gene's germline CDR1 is GTSNPN and CDR2 SVGIG (reference sequence). The CDR3 reads CAWSDRTEAFF. CDR3 in DNA: TGTGCCTGGAGTGACAGAACCGAAGCTTTCTTT.

This clonotype has a count of ten or more. The V gene is TRBV6-5, the J gene TRBJ1-1; the match to TRBD1 covers 7 bases. Germline V CDR1 and CDR2: MNHEY, SVGAGI. The V segment lost 2 bases and the J segment 0 bases; nucleotides outside the gene matches: 12. The CDR3 is made up of 18 amino acids. The CDR3 nucleotides are TGTGCCAGCAGTTACACAACCTGGACAGGACTCATGAACACTGAAGCTTTCTTT. Amino acid sequence: CASSYTTWTGLMNTEAFF.

This clonotype has a handful of counts. The V call is TRBV11-1, the J call TRBJ2-1, with 11 bases fitting TRBD1. Trimming removed 5 bases from V and 9 bases from J; junction bases left unmatched: 6. This CDR3 has 14 residues. Germline V gene lookup returns CDR1 SGHAT and CDR2 FQDESV (reference sequence). CDR3 region: CASSPRDRGGEQFF. CDR3 DNA sequence: TGTGCCAGCAGCCCCCGGGACAGGGGGGGTGAGCAGTTCTTC.

This clonotype was counted many times. The chain is built from TRBV7-9 and TRBJ2-7; the D gene is possibly TRBD1 (5 bases). Deletions cut 7 bases from V and 4 bases from J, with 14 bases between. CDR1 SEHNR and CDR2 FQNEAQ come from the germline V gene (reference sequence). There are 13 residues in the CDR3. Here the CDR3 DNA reads TGTGCCAGCACCAGAAAGGGGTCGTACGAGCAGTACTTC. The encoded protein is CASTRKGSYEQYF.

Many counts were recorded for this clonotype. This chain uses TRBV9 with TRBJ2-5; no clear D gene. Trimming took 0 bases from V and 0 from J, leaving 9 bases between them. The CDR3 consists of 15 residues. Germline lookup yields CDR1 SGDLS and CDR2 YYNGEE. The CDR3 DNA reads TGTGCCAGCAGCGTAGCTTTAGGCTACCAAGAGACCCAGTACTTC. Protein product: CASSVALGYQETQYF.

This clonotype was recorded many times. The chain links TRBV6-5 to TRBJ1-5; 9 nucleotides line up with TRBD1. Germline V CDR1 and CDR2: MNHEY, SVGAGI. V lost 2 bases, J lost 6 bases, and 17 bases stayed unmatched. The CDR3 is made up of 19 amino acids. CDR3 nucleotide sequence: TGTGCCAGCAGTTACCGCTCCGGCTCCGGGACAGGGAAGGTTCAGCCCCAGCATTTT. It codes for CASSYRSGSGTGKVQPQHF.

This clonotype was seen many times. V and J are TRBV12-5 and TRBJ1-1; TRBD1 aligns across 7 bases. The CDR3 extends over 13 amino acids. Trimming took 3 bases from V and 5 from J; bases not matched to a gene: 3. Germline V gene sequence: CDR1 LGHNT, CDR2 FRNRAP. The CDR3 nucleotides read TGTGCTAGTGGTTTACAGGGGTGGACTGAAGCTTTCTTT. Translation: CASGLQGWTEAFF.

This clonotype was seen at least ten times. J is TRBJ1-1 and V is TRBV20-1; D unclear. The CDR3 extends over 13 amino acids. Germline assignment: CDR1 DFQATT and CDR2 SNEGSKA (reference sequence). The germline V and J ends were trimmed by 0 bases and 5 bases, with 10 bases remaining between them. The CDR3 nucleotides are TGCAGTGCTAGAGATAGGGCTCATACTGAAGCTTTCTTT. Translating gives CSARDRAHTEAFF.

This clonotype was picked up many times. The chain couples TRBV2 to TRBJ1-5; D perhaps matches TRBD1 (6 bases). Germline CDR1 SNHLY, CDR2 FYNNEI. The CDR3 is 13 residues long. Trimming removed 6 bases at V and 3 bases at J, with 9 bases between. The CDR3 reads CASSRGNNQPQHF. Written as DNA, the CDR3 is TGTGCCAGCAGCAGGGGAAACAATCAGCCCCAGCATTTT.

This clonotype was picked up many times. The V gene is TRBV19, the J gene TRBJ2-2; D unresolved. V dropped 5 bases and J dropped 0 bases, with 7 bases sitting between them. The CDR3 covers 14 residues. The germline V gene encodes CDR1 LNHDA and CDR2 SQIVND (reference sequence). The CDR3 protein is CASSPRPNTGELFF. CDR3 in DNA: TGTGCCAGTAGTCCTCGTCCGAACACCGGGGAGCTGTTTTTT.

The J gene is TRBJ2-1, the V gene TRBV7-9; the D is unclear. The CDR3 contains 14 residues. In germline, CDR1 is SEHNR, CDR2 FQNEAQ (reference sequence). Deletions cut 6 bases from V and 10 bases from J, with 19 bases between. CDR3 sequence reads: CASSVESRVGEQFF. The DNA for the CDR3 is TGTGCCAGCAGTGTCGAATCCAGAGTGGGGGAGCAGTTCTTC. Looking up the rest from reference TRBV7-9 and TRBJ2-1 gives the full variable domain: DTGVSQNPRHKITKRGQNVTFRCDPISEHNRLYWYRQTLGQGPEFLTYFQNEAQLEKSRLLSDRFSAERPKGSFSTLEIQRTEQGDSAMYLCASSVESRVGEQFFGPGTRLTVL.

The sample holds many counts of this clonotype. The J gene is TRBJ1-2, the V gene TRBV9; D remains unclear. The CDR3 has 15 amino acids. The V gene lost 1 base and the J gene lost 5 bases, with 15 bases spanning the gap. Germline values: CDR1 SGDLS, CDR2 YYNGEE. Here the CDR3 reads CASSVTGTLGYGYTF. CDR3 coding DNA: TGTGCCAGCAGCGTAACGGGCACTCTGGGGTATGGCTACACCTTC.

In its sample, this clonotype was seen many times. The chain couples TRBV5-6 to TRBJ2-3; no clear D gene. Germline V gene sequence: CDR1 SGHDT, CDR2 YYEEEE. Deletions cut 0 bases from V and 7 bases from J, with 12 bases between. The CDR3 is 14 residues long. The DNA of the CDR3 is TGTGCCAGCAGCTTGGCTCTTCTGGGAAATACGCAGTATTTT. Its protein product is CASSLALLGNTQYF.

J is TRBJ2-1 and V is TRBV20-1; TRBD2 agrees at 12 bases. The germline CDR1 and CDR2 sequences are DFQATT and SNEGSKA (reference sequence). With V trimmed by 2 bases and J by 0 bases, 8 bases remained unmatched. This CDR3 contains 18 residues. CDR3 coding DNA: TGCAGTGCTAGACAACTAGCGGGAGGATCGAGCTCCTACAATGAGCAGTTCTTC. Translated, it gives CSARQLAGGSSSYNEQFF.

Ten or more counts support this clonotype. The chain employs TRBV2 and TRBJ2-7, with 10 bases fitting TRBD1. The CDR3 totals 14 residues. The germline V gene has CDR1 SNHLY and CDR2 FYNNEI. V trimming: 7 bases; J trimming: 4 bases; junction bases outside the gene matches: 7. The CDR3 loop is CASILTGGIYEQYF. In DNA, the CDR3 is TGTGCCAGCATTCTGACAGGGGGCATTTACGAGCAGTACTTC.

This clonotype was seen at least ten times. The CDR3 DNA reads as TGTGCCTGGAGTGTACGGGTTAGAAGTCCAGGGCATGGCTATGGCTACACCTTC. This gives the protein CAWSVRVRSPGHGYGYTF. V is TRBV30 and J is TRBJ1-2; a weak D match, TRBD1 (5 bases). The CDR3 is made up of 18 amino acids. Germline V gene sequence: CDR1 GTSNPN, CDR2 SVGIG (reference sequence). V lost 0 bases and J lost 4, with 24 bases in between.

This clonotype has a count of ten or more. The V gene is TRBV28, the J gene TRBJ1-2, with 7 bases identical to TRBD1. V lost 5 bases and J lost 8; bases outside the gene matches: 11. Germline V gene data show CDR1 as MDHEN and CDR2 as SYDVKM. This CDR3 region has 14 residues. CDR3 residues: CASSRTGVLDGYTF. In DNA, the CDR3 is TGTGCCAGCAGTCGTACAGGGGTTCTAGACGGCTACACCTTC.

The V gene is TRBV28, the J gene TRBJ1-5; D may be TRBD1 (5 bases). The CDR3 is 15 residues long. V shed 5 bases and J shed 6 bases, with 17 bases lying between them. CDR1 and CDR2 (germline): MDHEN, SYDVKM. CDR3: CASSVAVGAGQPQHF. CDR3 sequence (DNA): TGTGCCAGCAGTGTAGCGGTCGGGGCGGGTCAGCCCCAGCATTTT.

A remark on this clonotype: It is likely a read error, because the conserved phenylalanine at the end of the CDR3 is missing. The chain is built from TRBV19 and TRBJ1-5, with unresolved D. Germline CDR1 and CDR2: LNHDA and SQIVND (reference sequence). Trimming left V 5 bases short and J 7 bases short, with 12 bases between. This CDR3 contains 13 residues. The chain's CDR3 is CASSLGSGQPQHL. CDR3 DNA sequence: TGTGCCAGTAGTCTAGGTTCGGGGCAGCCCCAGCATCTT.

In this sample, this clonotype turned up many times. The chain uses TRBV5-1 and TRBJ1-6; 9 nucleotides align to TRBD1. CDR1 is SGHRS and CDR2 is YFSETQ in the germline V gene. Trimming at V came to 4 bases and at J to 6 bases, leaving 2 bases not matched to a gene. The CDR3 is made up of 14 amino acids. The CDR3 sequence is CASSDRGTNSPLHF. The CDR3 DNA is TGCGCCAGCAGCGACAGGGGGACTAATTCACCCCTCCACTTT. The full variable domain, its missing parts supplied by reference TRBV5-1 and TRBJ1-6, is KAGVTQTPRYLIKTRGQQVTLSCSPISGHRSVSWYQQTPGQGLQFLFEYFSETQRNKGNFPGRFSGRQFSNSRSEMNVSTLELGDSALYLCASSDRGTNSPLHFGNGTRLTVT.